This TCR beta chain comes out of a study of blood T cell repertoires in COVID-19 (dated by TCRdb to about 2020). With respect to the entire study: Collaborator samples came from the United States, Italy and Spain and covered acute and convalescent phases of COVID-19. The prospective study material was composed of cDNA or gDNA derived from T cells, B-cell-depleted T cells, or PBMCs. Subjects who had been exposed to COVID-19, were actively infected with it, or had recovered from it provided the deeply sampled blood TCRbeta repertoires that made up the dataset. The repertoires were released in a freely available public database meant as a resource for research on the immune response to SARS-CoV-2. The samples were drawn from two sources: the first 160 participants of the ongoing ImmuneRACE study, and some 1,300 subjects contributed by 6 global collaborators. Sample metadata almost always included a de-identified subject ID, COVID-19 status, age in years and sex. Where available, HLA class I and class II types were taken from metadata supplied by the sample provider and were not determined by assay-based typing. Points the paper makes about the study in general: Clinical and demographic metadata were provided uncurated, with the amount varying by source and participant.

The CDR3 runs 12 amino acids, cysteine and phenylalanine included. Only CDR3 DNA is held: 36 bases, read in frame from base 1. From the germline V gene (reference sequence), CDR1 is GTSNPN and CDR2 is SVGIG. Between the V and J ends, shortened by 2 bases and 8 bases respectively, the junction contains 12 bases. The immunoSEQ Assay, a bias-controlled multiplex PCR, was used to amplify TCRbeta CDR3 regions from genomic DNA. Processing in the source paper ran as follows. The number of nucleated cells in each sample was estimated from the amplification of reference gene primers within the assay. Sequence reads were collapsed and filtered to measure the absolute abundance of every unique TCRbeta CDR3 rearrangement. For each sample, productive Simpson clonality was calculated as the square root of Simpson's diversity index across productive rearrangements. What TCRdb holds here is the immuneACCESS table cut down to in-frame rearrangements. Part of the clones is not present; checked against another copy, under half of the missing clones reflect an unresolved V gene, and the others are unexplained. That table supplies the V and J calls and clone size; D and trimming were determined from the DNA. The table for this sample lists 300,000 to 400,000 clones; around nine tenths of them were counted only once. The leading ten clones occupy roughly 3.3% of the sample.

Note on this clone: Its antigen specificity is not known. No base quality values were provided; no much bigger clone lies one nucleotide off.

Another Seattle source contributed samples from volunteer blood donors who had recovered from COVID-19. Whole blood was collected in K2EDTA tubes by collaborating institutions according to the institutions' own protocols. For TCRbeta analysis, collaborators shipped samples as frozen whole blood, isolated PBMCs, or DNA extracted from either of those sample types. The V and J segments used are TRBV30 and TRBJ1-2; the D gene cannot be resolved reliably. Sequenced input: peripheral blood. This clonotype originated in a woman aged 18-29 years who had recovered from COVID-19. The base sequence is TGTGCCTGGAGTCCCCGGGTATCCGGCTACACCTTC. This gives the protein CAWSPRVSGYTF.